This T cell receptor beta chain derives from a study of cytomegalovirus exposure and HLA in healthy donors. Overall study findings and caveats: Another analysis was done later, and it associated more than 15,000 TCR beta sequences with HLA alleles at 0.05 false discovery rate. A prior analysis recorded that most TCR beta V segments were productive about 87% or about 30% of the time. Specific recognition of CMV antigens was confirmed in vitro for three chains (all CMV-associated). In a later analysis, donors in an Asian-associated ancestry cluster reportedly had fewer N-insertions in productive TCRs than the cohort mean.

To note about this clone: Its specificity is unknown.

The length of the CDR3 is 16 residues. Trimming took 4 bases from V and 5 from J; bases not matched to a gene: 11. Germline V lookup: CDR1 SGHDT, CDR2 YYEEEE. The PCR had 60 Vbeta and 13 Jbeta primers. Clones were read by immunoSEQ multiplex PCR, and TCRdb kept only the in-frame ones, dropping some. The table records about 230,000 clones, roughly 85% of them present only once. The source of this sequence is a girl aged 2 to 10 in good health and CMV-seronegative. Material for sequencing was PBMCs. The chain is built from TRBV5-6 and TRBJ2-5; 10 nucleotides match TRBD1. The CDR3 nucleotides are TGTGCCAGCAGCGAGACGACCGGGACAGGGGCTGAGACCCAGTACTTC. Translating it yields CASSETTGTGAETQYF.